This T cell receptor (beta chain) was identified in a study of T cells in Graves' hyperthyroidism and ophthalmopathy. CDR1 GTSNPN and CDR2 SVGIG come from the germline V gene (reference sequence). The CDR3 totals 13 residues. The V and J ends lost 5 bases and 8 bases respectively, with 18 bases between them. Diagnoses rested on clinical symptoms, serum thyroxine and TRAb, thyroid ultrasound and orbital computed tomography. Amplification yielded TCR beta CDR3 regions, with RNA transcripts as the source. A set of HTBI primers served as the primers for a first-round RT-PCR of the TCR CDR3. TCRdb re-called the multiplex PCR reads through MiXCR, storing one row per CDR3 protein. Of around 520,000 distinct CDR3 sequences in the sample, 12% to 15% were seen once. This clonotype was detected ten times or more. The antigen is not known. General study results and limits: Classification by a 13 V-J model distinguished ophthalmopathy from stable hyperthyroidism.

The chain uses TRBV30 and TRBJ1-2; D gene unclear. The sequenced sample consisted of blood. This TCR came from a woman aged 40 to 50 with Graves' hyperthyroidism. CDR3 bases: TGTGCCTGGGCCGAAGGCGAGGTGAACGGCTACACCTTC. The encoded protein is CAWAEGEVNGYTF.